The 28 T cell receptor beta chains below all came from one sample that was sequenced in a study of radiotherapy plus CTLA-4 blockade in lung cancer. This table comes from immunoSEQ multiplex PCR, and its TCRdb copy is limited to in-frame clones, with some not included. The sample yields about 62,000 clones, 70% to 80% seen once. The starting material was peripheral blood, obtained from a patient treated with radiotherapy plus ipilimumab. Every receptor here comes from a human donor with non-small cell lung cancer who had a complete response to radiotherapy plus ipilimumab.

The chain employs TRBV5-6 and TRBJ1-3; possible D gene TRBD1, 5 bases. Trimming cost V 4 bases and J 0 bases, with 11 bases left between them. CDR3 size: 15 residues. Germline CDR1 is SGHDT and CDR2 is YYEEEE. CDR3: CASSLSGGSGNTIYF. The DNA of the CDR3 is TGTGCCAGCAGCCTCTCGGGGGGCTCTGGAAACACCATATATTTT.

This clone is a singleton in its sample. The chain uses TRBV11-2 and TRBJ2-2; D possibly corresponds to TRBD2 (6 bases). CDR1 SGHAT and CDR2 FQNNGV come from the germline V gene. Trimming took off 2 bases at V and 5 bases at J, with 12 bases between the two ends. This CDR3 spans 15 amino acids. CDR3 bases: TGTGCCAGCAGCTTATCCGGGGGTTTTACCGGGGAGCTGTTTTTT. This encodes CASSLSGGFTGELFF.

This clone was detected only a few times. V usage is TRBV19 and J usage is TRBJ2-1; 8 bases match TRBD2. The ends lost 0 bases at V and 6 bases at J; junction bases unmatched: 4. Germline V lookup: CDR1 LNHDA, CDR2 SQIVND (reference sequence). The CDR3 is 15 amino acids. The CDR3: CASSIDASGFNEQFF. CDR3 DNA: TGTGCCAGTAGTATAGATGCTAGCGGGTTCAATGAGCAGTTCTTC.

This clone was detected once. The J gene is TRBJ1-2, the V gene TRBV5-1; D is possibly TRBD1 (5 bases). The CDR3 runs to 17 residues. Trimming shortened V by 4 bases and J by 4 bases, and 23 bases separated the two germline ends. CDR1 is SGHRS, CDR2 YFSETQ, per germline. Here the CDR3 DNA reads TGCGCCAGCAGCCCCCAATACTTGGGGGGTGAGGGCTATGGCTACACCTTC. Translated: CASSPQYLGGEGYGYTF.

The V call is TRBV5-5, the J call TRBJ2-7; D possibly corresponds to TRBD2 (6 bases). Trimming left V 0 bases short and J 2 bases short, with 15 bases between. The germline V gene encodes CDR1 SGHKS and CDR2 YYEKEE (reference sequence). The CDR3 is made up of 16 amino acids. The CDR3 coding sequence is TGTGCCAGCAGCTTGGATGGTGGAGGGTCACCCTACGAGCAGTACTTC. It translates to CASSLDGGGSPYEQYF.

This chain links TRBV7-9 with TRBJ2-4, with 7 bases aligning to TRBD2. The V segment lost 1 base and the J segment 6 bases; nucleotides outside the gene matches: 6. The CDR3 spans 15 residues. Per the germline V gene, CDR1 is SEHNR and CDR2 is FQNEAQ (reference sequence). CDR3 residues: CASSLGGGGRNIQYF. The CDR3 DNA is TGTGCCAGCAGCTTAGGTGGCGGGGGTAGAAACATTCAGTACTTC.

This chain uses TRBV5-1 with TRBJ2-1; D possibly corresponds to TRBD2 (6 bases). Trimming stripped 1 base from V and 5 bases from J, with 13 bases between. CDR3 length: 15 residues. Looked up from germline, CDR1 is SGHRS and CDR2 is YFSETQ. CDR3 DNA: TGCGCCAGCAGCTTGATAACTAGCCGCGACAATGAGCAGTTCTTC. It translates to CASSLITSRDNEQFF.

The count of this clone is one. One end of the junction varies from germline; a read error may be responsible. This sequence joins TRBV6-1 and TRBJ2-5; the D gene is possibly TRBD1 (6 bases). The CDR3 has 13 residues. Germline V gives CDR1 MNHNS, CDR2 SASEGT. CDR3 DNA: TGTGCCAGCAGTGACCTCCACTCGGGACACTCGGACTTC. Amino acids: CASSDLHSGHSDF.

The rearrangement joins TRBV25-1 to TRBJ2-2; D unclear. V was clipped by 3 bases and J by 4 bases, with 9 bases between them. Germline V gene lookup returns CDR1 MGHDK and CDR2 SYGVNS. The CDR3 has 14 residues. Here the CDR3 reads CASSELTITGELFF. DNA of the CDR3: TGTGCCAGCAGTGAGCTAACGATCACCGGGGAGCTGTTTTTT.

In nucleotides, the CDR3 is TGTGCCAGTAGCGTCAGACCGCAGGGTGAGCAGTTCTTC. It yields the protein CASSVRPQGEQFF. The chain recombines TRBV19 with TRBJ2-1, with a tentative D call TRBD1 (5 bases). Germline CDR1 is LNHDA and CDR2 is SQIVND (reference sequence). V lost 6 bases to trimming and J lost 9 bases, with 15 bases between them. The CDR3 length is 13 residues.

As for this clone: A junction end diverges from the germline sequence, so it may reflect a read error. The gene calls are TRBV5-6 and TRBJ2-7; D is unresolved. The germline V gene has CDR1 SGHDT and CDR2 YYEEEE. The CDR3 is 11 residues long. The chain's CDR3 is CASSTNYEQHF. CDR3 sequence (DNA): TGTGCCAGCAGCACTAATTACGAGCAGCACTTC.

The gene calls are TRBV6-1 and TRBJ1-3; D gene ambiguous. This CDR3 has 12 residues. V lost 4 bases, J lost 8 bases, and 9 bases lay in between. Germline V gene data show CDR1 as MNHNS and CDR2 as SASEGT. CDR3 in amino acids: CASSGIRDTIYF. CDR3 coding DNA: TGTGCCAGCAGTGGAATCCGGGACACCATATATTTT.

The chain links TRBV6-1 to TRBJ2-7; TRBD2 agrees at 16 bases. From germline, CDR1 is MNHNS and CDR2 SASEGT. V lost 3 bases to trimming and J lost 7 bases; unmatched junction nucleotides: 9. The CDR3 is made up of 17 amino acids. Written as DNA, the CDR3 is TGTGCCAGCAGTGATCGGGGACTAGCGGGAGGGCCCGGGGAGCAGTACTTC. This codes for CASSDRGLAGGPGEQYF.

The chain recombines TRBV6-5 with TRBJ1-3; perhaps TRBD1 as D (5 bases). Germline CDR1 reads MNHEY; CDR2 reads SVGAGI. V lost 6 bases and J lost 1, with 13 bases in between. The CDR3 has 15 residues. The CDR3 DNA reads as TGTGCCAGCAGGCCGACAGACACTTCTGGAAACACCATATATTTT. This translates into CASRPTDTSGNTIYF.

The chain links TRBV5-6 to TRBJ2-3, with a tentative D call TRBD2 (5 bases). Trimming left V 5 bases short and J 7 bases short, with 14 bases between. The CDR3 runs 13 residues. Germline CDR1 SGHDT, CDR2 YYEEEE. CDR3 loop: CASRLVNGNTQYF. As DNA, the CDR3 is TGTGCCAGCAGACTAGTAAACGGGAATACGCAGTATTTT.

This chain uses TRBV10-3 with TRBJ2-7; D is uncertain. The V end was cut by 4 bases, the J end by 6 bases, with 10 bases between. Germline assignment: CDR1 ENHRY and CDR2 SYGVKD. CDR3 length: 12 amino acids. The CDR3 reads CAISATASEQYF. The CDR3 DNA sequence: TGTGCCATCAGTGCTACAGCTTCCGAGCAGTACTTC.

The J gene is TRBJ1-5, the V gene TRBV30; D ambiguous. Germline CDR1 GTSNPN, CDR2 SVGIG (reference sequence). The CDR3 runs 15 residues. V was shortened by 1 base and J by 4 bases, with 14 bases between the two germline ends. CDR3 DNA: TGTGCCTGGAGTGGGAGGCGGAGGGTGAATCAGCCCCAGCATTTT. It encodes CAWSGRRRVNQPQHF.

About this clone itself: The CDR3 does not end in the conserved phenylalanine or tryptophan, so this is likely a read error. The gene calls are TRBV27 and TRBJ1-6; TRBD1 matches at 7 bases. The CDR3 runs to 16 residues. Trimming cost V 7 bases and J 0 bases; bases outside gene matches: 6. Germline V gene data show CDR1 as MNHEY and CDR2 as SMNVEV (reference sequence). CDR3 residues: CASTWTGSSYNSPLHL. In DNA, the CDR3 is TGTGCCAGCACCTGGACAGGAAGCTCCTATAATTCACCCCTCCACCTT.

V and J are TRBV14 and TRBJ2-1, with D perhaps TRBD1 (5 bases). The CDR3 has 13 amino acids. Per the germline V gene, CDR1 is SGHDN and CDR2 is FVKESK. With 6 bases removed from V and 3 bases from J, the gap between germline ends came to 9 bases. The CDR3 is CASSPGFYNEQFF. The CDR3 DNA follows: TGTGCCAGCAGTCCAGGGTTCTACAATGAGCAGTTCTTC.

This chain links TRBV5-6 with TRBJ1-1, with 10 bases fitting TRBD1. CDR1 SGHDT and CDR2 YYEEEE come from the germline V gene. The CDR3 length is 16 residues. The trim removed 4 bases at V and 2 bases at J, leaving 8 bases unmatched. Here the CDR3 reads CASSTGTGAGNTEAFF. The CDR3 nucleotides read TGTGCCAGCAGCACCGGGACAGGGGCCGGTAACACTGAAGCTTTCTTT.

The chain is built from TRBV28 and TRBJ2-5; possibly TRBD1 for D (6 bases). Trimming cost V 4 bases and J 3 bases, with 12 bases left between them. This CDR3 comprises 14 residues. CDR1 and CDR2 from the germline V gene are MDHEN and SYDVKM. CDR3 DNA: TGTGCCAGCAGTTCCAGACACAGGGAAGAGACCCAGTACTTC. It yields the protein CASSSRHREETQYF. The complete variable domain, with remaining parts taken from reference TRBV28 and TRBJ2-5, reads DVKVTQSSRYLVKRTGEKVFLECVQDMDHENMFWYRQDPGLGLRLIYFSYDVKMKEKGDIPEGYSVSREKKERFSLILESASTNQTSMYLCASSSRHREETQYFGPGTRLLVL.

The genes are TRBV6-5 and TRBJ2-2, with 7 bases lining up with TRBD1. J gave up 6 bases and V 6 bases, and 10 bases lay outside the gene matches. The CDR3 length is 15 residues. CDR1 and CDR2 from the germline V gene are MNHEY and SVGAGI. Here the CDR3 reads CASRPQVTGPGELFF. The DNA for the CDR3 is TGTGCCAGCAGACCACAAGTGACAGGGCCCGGGGAGCTGTTTTTT.

V and J are TRBV4-3 and TRBJ2-5; D remains unclear. The DNA end is a closer match to TRBJ2-7, so the J assignment may be wrong. This CDR3 has 13 residues. The germline gives CDR1 LGHNA, CDR2 YSLEER. The CDR3 DNA reads TGCGCCAGCAGCCAAGAACCCACCTACGAGCAGTACTTC. Its translation is CASSQEPTYEQYF.

This chain connects TRBV6-5 to TRBJ2-3; TRBD2 aligns across 7 bases. The germline CDR1 and CDR2 sequences are MNHEY and SVGAGI. This CDR3 spans 16 amino acids. Trimming took 3 bases from V and 0 from J; bases not matched to a gene: 6. The CDR3 region has the DNA TGTGCCAGCAGTTATAGTGGGAGGGGCAGCACAGATACGCAGTATTTT. Translated, it gives CASSYSGRGSTDTQYF.

The chain carries TRBV5-1 and TRBJ2-7, with D possibly being TRBD2 (6 bases). In germline, CDR1 is SGHRS, CDR2 YFSETQ. V lost 1 base and J 3 bases, leaving 14 bases between the germline ends. CDR3 size: 15 residues. The CDR3 region has the DNA TGCGCCAGCAGCTTGCTCCCCGGGGGTATCTACGAGCAGTACTTC. Amino acids: CASSLLPGGIYEQYF.

The J gene is TRBJ2-3, the V gene TRBV10-3; no clear D. The CDR3 loop spans 14 amino acids. V was shortened by 2 bases and J by 2 bases, with 8 bases between the two germline ends. CDR1 is ENHRY and CDR2 is SYGVKD in the germline V gene. CDR3 bases: TGTGCCATCAGTGAGGAGGCCATCACAGATACGCAGTATTTT. The encoded protein is CAISEEAITDTQYF.

The chain recombines TRBV5-1 with TRBJ2-1; 11 nucleotides match TRBD2. Looked up from germline, CDR1 is SGHRS and CDR2 is YFSETQ. The CDR3 runs to 15 residues. J gave up 5 bases and V 4 bases, and 5 bases lay outside the gene matches. The CDR3 DNA sequence: TGCGCCAGCAGCGGGGGGACTAGCGGTCACAATGAGCAGTTCTTC. Residues: CASSGGTSGHNEQFF. The whole variable domain, filled in from reference TRBV5-1 and TRBJ2-1, reads KAGVTQTPRYLIKTRGQQVTLSCSPISGHRSVSWYQQTPGQGLQFLFEYFSETQRNKGNFPGRFSGRQFSNSRSEMNVSTLELGDSALYLCASSGGTSGHNEQFFGPGTRLTVL.

The rearrangement joins TRBV19 to TRBJ1-2; 7 nucleotides line up with TRBD1. The CDR3 totals 15 residues. Trimming at V came to 5 bases and at J to 2 bases, leaving 8 bases not matched to a gene. The germline gives CDR1 LNHDA, CDR2 SQIVND (reference sequence). CDR3 sequence (DNA): TGTGCCAGTAGTGCTCAAACAGGGGTAAACTATGGCTACACCTTC. Translation gives CASSAQTGVNYGYTF.